Below are 2 T cell receptor beta chains sequenced from a single sample in a study of OX40 agonist ivuxolimab in advanced cancers. The data were produced by immunoSEQ multiplex PCR, yet TCRdb's version contains in-frame clones alone and is incomplete. The table records about 64,000 clones, about nine tenths of them present only once. The material sequenced was CD4+ or CD8+ T cells sorted from blood, taken in a trial of the OX40 agonist ivuxolimab. All receptors derive from an adult with an advanced solid tumor such as melanoma, head and neck, liver or kidney cancer.

This clone was observed a single time. Here the CDR3 reads CASSLTPVNTEAFF. The CDR3 DNA reads as TGCGCCAGCAGCTTGACACCAGTGAACACTGAAGCTTTCTTT. The chain employs TRBV5-1 and TRBJ1-1; D remains ambiguous. Germline CDR1 reads SGHRS; CDR2 reads YFSETQ. V lost 1 base and J lost 0, with 7 bases in between. The CDR3 is 14 amino acids.

The rearrangement uses TRBV7-9 and TRBJ1-1; no clear D gene. The V end was cut by 1 base, the J end by 0 bases, with 3 bases between. The CDR3 covers 13 residues. Germline-derived CDR1 and CDR2 are SEHNR and FQNEAQ (reference sequence). CDR3 DNA sequence: TGTGCCAGCAGCTTAGGGATGAACACTGAAGCTTTCTTT. Translated: CASSLGMNTEAFF.